The present T cell receptor (beta chain) was sequenced within a study of CD8+ T cells in alopecia areata (dated by TCRdb to 2016 to 2018). Regarding the complete study: The treated patients, all with moderate-to-severe alopecia areata, were enrolled in an open-label pilot trial of oral tofacitinib given at 5 to 10 mg twice daily. Tofacitinib was administered for 6 to 18 months, and 6 months of follow-up off drug were then conducted to assess delayed response and recurrence. Biopsies were taken from tofacitinib-treated patients at baseline and again at 4 and 24 weeks into treatment, and several of those patients also had a later scalp biopsy. To study T cell clonal expansion in alopecia areata, the researchers applied high-throughput TCRbeta sequencing to both the C3H/HeJ mouse model and human patients. Clonality in the scalp was compared among normal scalp (n=4), patchy alopecia areata scalp (n=8), and alopecia totalis/universalis scalp (n=8). The RNA source kit depended on sample type: the PAXgene miRNA kit for fixed scalp, the miRNeasy kit for PBMCs, and the RNeasy kit for mouse skin. In treated patients, disease severity was measured using the SALT score, which gives the percentage of scalp surface area affected. On the human side, TCRbeta sequencing was run on scalp tissue and on sorted CD4+ and CD8+ peripheral blood T cells from healthy controls and from alopecia areata patients with either patchy or totalis/universalis disease. immunoSEQ multiplex PCR using 35 Vbeta forward primers and 13 Jbeta reverse primers was used to amplify TCRbeta CDR3 regions.

The library was obtained by the immunoSEQ multiplex PCR assay. To provide template for TCR sequencing, every sample had RNA extracted and reverse transcribed into cDNA. First-strand cDNA was synthesized with SuperScript III using a 2:1 mix of oligo-dT and random hexamers. Amplification bias was assessed with a synthetic immune receptor repertoire, and residual bias was removed computationally. The authors processed their data as follows. Raw reads were preprocessed to remove errors, and CDR3 was defined by IMGT conventions from the conserved cysteine to phenylalanine. Clonality was calculated as 1 minus Shannon entropy normalized by log2 of the number of productive unique TCRs. Whether each scalp clone was CD4 or CD8 was inferred by checking scalp TCRbeta sequences against the CD4 and CD8 repertoires from sorted blood. TCRdb took this table from immuneACCESS and kept in-frame rearrangements with V and J called. Such tables lack part of the clones; where checked against another copy, unresolved V genes explain under half of the gap, and the rest is unexplained. V and J calls and clone size follow that table, whereas D and trimming were derived from the DNA. The sample data list some 170,000 clones, and roughly 50% of these were observed just once. The ten largest clonotypes hold 16% of the sample.

From the cysteine up to the phenylalanine, the CDR3 has a length of 15 residues. The CDR3 DNA has 45 bases and is translated from base 1. The germline V gene sets CDR1 to SGDLS and CDR2 to YYNGEE. V is clipped by 3 bases and J by 6 bases, and the sequence between their germline boundaries is 18 bases long. On the study overall, not on this receptor specifically: Because the treated cohort was small and included a single nonresponder, larger studies are needed to assess links between baseline CD8+ expansion and response. Tofacitinib significantly decreased scalp clonality and the number of expanded CD8+ clones among the top 100 scalp clones. Compared with mice, TCR sequences shared between patients were less clear, possibly partly because of HLA diversity across the patient population. During tofacitinib treatment, many expanded lesional clones stuck around in both scalp and blood, and this persistence may partly explain why relapse happens after treatment is stopped. Scalp TCR repertoire analysis is complicated because resident alphabeta T cells in normal human skin are also sequenced, whereas mouse skin is dominated by gammadelta T cells. Compared with normal scalp, lesional scalp had higher clonality and more expanded CD8+ clones, particularly in alopecia totalis/universalis, a pattern that suggests antigenic drive.

About this clone itself: Its recognized antigen is unknown. Per-nucleotide qualities are absent, and no much larger clonotype sits a single base away.

According to the study, the label for this sample's treatment or condition signals: oral pan-JAK inhibitor, 5-10 mg twice daily. Lesional scalp punch biopsies and peripheral blood were obtained from alopecia areata patients. PBMCs were separated by density centrifugation and stained for CD3, CD4 and CD8, after which CD4+ and CD8+ T cells were sorted on a FACSAria. The TCR comes from a human donor with alopecia areata. Sequenced here: CD4+ T cells sorted from blood, sampled at approximately week 60, from a patient treated with tofacitinib. The chain joins TRBV9 to TRBJ1-2, with the D gene not confidently named. The CDR3: CASSASEGRTDGYTF. The bases are TGTGCCAGCAGCGCCTCGGAAGGGCGGACGGATGGCTACACCTTC.